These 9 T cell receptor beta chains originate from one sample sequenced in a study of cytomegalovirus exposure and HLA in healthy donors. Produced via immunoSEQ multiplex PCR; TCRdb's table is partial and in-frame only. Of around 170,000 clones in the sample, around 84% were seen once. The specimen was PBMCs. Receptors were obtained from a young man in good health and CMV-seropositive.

The DNA for the CDR3 is TGTGCCAGCAGCCGGGACAGCACGAACACCGGGGAGCTGTTTTTT. Protein product: CASSRDSTNTGELFF. The chain carries TRBV5-4 and TRBJ2-2; 7 bases line up with TRBD1. The trim removed 4 bases at V and 0 bases at J, leaving 3 bases unmatched. The germline V gene encodes CDR1 SGHNT and CDR2 YYREEE (reference sequence). The CDR3 runs to 15 residues.

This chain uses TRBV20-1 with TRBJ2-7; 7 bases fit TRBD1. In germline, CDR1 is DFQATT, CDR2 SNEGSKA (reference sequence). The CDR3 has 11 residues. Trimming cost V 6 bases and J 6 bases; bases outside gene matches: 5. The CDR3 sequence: CSASAGGEQYF. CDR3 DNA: TGCAGTGCCAGCGCAGGGGGCGAGCAGTACTTC.

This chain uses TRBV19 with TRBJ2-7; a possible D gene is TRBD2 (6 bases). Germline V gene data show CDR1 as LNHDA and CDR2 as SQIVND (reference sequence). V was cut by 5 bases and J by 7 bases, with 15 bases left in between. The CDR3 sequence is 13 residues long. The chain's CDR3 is CASSPFKEGEQYF. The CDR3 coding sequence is TGTGCCAGTAGTCCCTTCAAGGAGGGTGAGCAGTACTTC.

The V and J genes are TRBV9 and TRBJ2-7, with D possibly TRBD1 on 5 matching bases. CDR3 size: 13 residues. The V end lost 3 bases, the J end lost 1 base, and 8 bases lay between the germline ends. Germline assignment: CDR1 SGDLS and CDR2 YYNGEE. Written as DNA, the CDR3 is TGTGCCAGCAGCGGACAGTGGTCCTACGAGCAGTACTTC. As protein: CASSGQWSYEQYF.

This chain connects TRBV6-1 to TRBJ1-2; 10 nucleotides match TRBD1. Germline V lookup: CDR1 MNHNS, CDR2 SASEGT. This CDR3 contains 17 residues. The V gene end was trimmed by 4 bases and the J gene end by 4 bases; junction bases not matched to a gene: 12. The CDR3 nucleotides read TGTGCCAGCAGTGTACAGACAGGGGGCCTAGGCTCCTATGGCTACACCTTC. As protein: CASSVQTGGLGSYGYTF.

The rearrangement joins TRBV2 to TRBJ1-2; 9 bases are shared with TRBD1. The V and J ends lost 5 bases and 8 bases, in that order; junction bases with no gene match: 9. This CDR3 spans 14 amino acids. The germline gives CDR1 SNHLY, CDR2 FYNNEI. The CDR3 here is CASSLTGGPWGYTF. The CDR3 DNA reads TGTGCCAGCAGTTTAACAGGGGGCCCTTGGGGCTACACCTTC. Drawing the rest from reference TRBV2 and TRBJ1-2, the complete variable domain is EPEVTQTPSHQVTQMGQEVILRCVPISNHLYFYWYRQILGQKVEFLVSFYNNEISEKSEIFDDQFSVERPDGSNFTLKIRSTKLEDSAMYFCASSLTGGPWGYTFGSGTRLTVV.

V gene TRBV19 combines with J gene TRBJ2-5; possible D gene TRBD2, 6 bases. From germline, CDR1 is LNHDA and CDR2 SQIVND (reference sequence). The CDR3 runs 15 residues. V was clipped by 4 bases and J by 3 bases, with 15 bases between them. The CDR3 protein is CASSNPGGVKETQYF. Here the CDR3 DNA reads TGTGCCAGTAGTAATCCTGGCGGGGTGAAAGAGACCCAGTACTTC.

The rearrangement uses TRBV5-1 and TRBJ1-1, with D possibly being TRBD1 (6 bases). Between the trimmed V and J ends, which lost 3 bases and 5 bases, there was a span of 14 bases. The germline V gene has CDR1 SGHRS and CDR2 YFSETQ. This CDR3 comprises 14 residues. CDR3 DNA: TGCGCCAGCAGCTCACAGGGTTTTGGGACTGAAGCTTTCTTT. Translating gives CASSSQGFGTEAFF.

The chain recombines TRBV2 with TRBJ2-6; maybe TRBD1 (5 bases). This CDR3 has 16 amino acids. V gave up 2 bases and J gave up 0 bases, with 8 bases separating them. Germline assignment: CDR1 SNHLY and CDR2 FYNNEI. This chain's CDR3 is CASSEQGSSGANVLTF. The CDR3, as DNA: TGTGCCAGCAGTGAACAGGGAAGCTCTGGGGCCAACGTCCTGACTTTC. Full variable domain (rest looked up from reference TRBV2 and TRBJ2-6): EPEVTQTPSHQVTQMGQEVILRCVPISNHLYFYWYRQILGQKVEFLVSFYNNEISEKSEIFDDQFSVERPDGSNFTLKIRSTKLEDSAMYFCASSEQGSSGANVLTFGAGSRLTVL.